This record concerns one T cell receptor beta chain sequence. The method was immunoSEQ multiplex PCR; TCRdb's version includes in-frame clones alone and lacks a portion of them. This sample has just over 300,000 clones, with about nine tenths found just once. The data belong to a study of blood T cell repertoires in COVID-19. The material sequenced was peripheral blood. The sequence was collected from a woman under 40 with COVID-19, enrolled during active disease.

CDR3 sequence reads: CASSGLTGYGYTF. CDR3 bases: TGTGCCAGTAGTGGACTGACAGGCTATGGCTACACCTTC. This chain uses TRBV19 with TRBJ1-2, with TRBD1 as a possible D gene (6 bases). CDR3 length equals 13 residues. V lost 5 bases and J lost 4, with 11 bases in between. Germline V gene sequence: CDR1 LNHDA, CDR2 SQIVND (reference sequence). Variable domain in full (rest from reference TRBV19 and TRBJ1-2): DGGITQSPKYLFRKEGQNVTLSCEQNLNHDAMYWYRQDPGQGLRLIYYSQIVNDFQKGDIAEGYSVSREKKESFPLTVTSAQKNPTAFYLCASSGLTGYGYTFGSGTRLTVV.